The subject of this entry is one TCR beta chain. MiXCR, run by TCRdb on the RT-PCR reads, gives a single entry per CDR3 protein. The data contain about 680,000 distinct CDR3 sequences, about 14% of them singletons. Trimming shortened V by 5 bases and J by 2 bases, and 15 bases separated the two germline ends. The V gene's germline CDR1 is LGHDT and CDR2 YNNKEL (reference sequence). CDR3 length equals 15 residues. This rearrangement joins TRBV3-1 to TRBJ2-5; D tentatively fits TRBD1 or TRBD2 (5 bases each). The clonotype was recovered from a female donor in good health, serving as a healthy control. Sample: memory CD4+ T cells from blood. The CDR3 sequence: CASSSLRDRQETQYF. The CDR3 coding sequence is TGTGCCAGCAGCTCCCTCCGGGACCGTCAAGAGACCCAGTACTTC.